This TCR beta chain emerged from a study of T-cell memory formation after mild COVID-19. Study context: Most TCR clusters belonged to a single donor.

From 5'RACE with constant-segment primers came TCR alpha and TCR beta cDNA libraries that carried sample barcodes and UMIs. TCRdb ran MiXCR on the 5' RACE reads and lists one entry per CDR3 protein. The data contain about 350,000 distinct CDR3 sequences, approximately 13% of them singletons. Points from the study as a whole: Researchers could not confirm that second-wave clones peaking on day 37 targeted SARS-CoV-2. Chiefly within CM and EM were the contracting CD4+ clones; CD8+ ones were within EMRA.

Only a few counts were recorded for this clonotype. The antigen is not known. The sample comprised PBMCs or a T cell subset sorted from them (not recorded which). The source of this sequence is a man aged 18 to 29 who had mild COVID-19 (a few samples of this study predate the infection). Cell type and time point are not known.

The CDR3 here is CASISAGGRNEQFF. In DNA form, the CDR3 reads TGTGCCAGCATCTCAGCGGGGGGAAGGAATGAGCAGTTCTTC. This chain joins TRBV2 and TRBJ2-1, with TRBD2 matching 9 bases. The CDR3 runs to 14 residues. Germline CDR1 reads SNHLY; CDR2 reads FYNNEI. Trimming cost V 7 bases and J 7 bases; bases outside gene matches: 8.